This T cell receptor beta chain comes out of a study of T cell changes during pregnancy in multiple sclerosis. Libraries were prepared by immunoSEQ multiplex PCR; TCRdb keeps only in-frame clonotypes and omits some of them. Among under 35,000 clones listed, roughly 87% were seen once. The V and J ends lost 4 bases and 10 bases respectively, with 16 bases between them. The CDR3 consists of 12 residues. Germline lookup yields CDR1 GTSNPN and CDR2 SVGIG (reference sequence). The receptor comes from a female donor with multiple sclerosis, enrolled in a pregnancy study. Material: CD8+ T cells from peripheral blood mononuclear cells, obtained before pregnancy. The V and J genes are TRBV30 and TRBJ1-1; D gene uncertain. The CDR3 reads CAWIRQGYRAFF. CDR3 nucleotides: TGTGCCTGGATACGACAAGGCTATCGAGCTTTCTTT.